The count of the clone carrying this T cell receptor beta chain is one. Libraries were prepared by immunoSEQ multiplex PCR; TCRdb keeps only in-frame clonotypes and omits some of them. Of about 200,000 clones listed, roughly 84% are singletons. The length of the CDR3 is 18 residues. V shed 3 bases, J shed 0 bases, and the junction held 10 bases outside the gene matches. The germline gives CDR1 MDHEN, CDR2 SYDVKM. The source of the sample is a study of blood T cell repertoires in COVID-19. Overall study: T cells, B-cell-depleted T cells, or PBMCs provided the cDNA or gDNA that served as material.

Input material: peripheral blood. The rearrangement links TRBV28 to TRBJ2-1; 8 bases are a match to TRBD2. This clonotype was sampled from a human donor in a cohort sampled during active COVID-19. CDR3 bases: TGTGCCAGCAGTTTTGGCGCCAATCGGGGGGGCTCCTACAATGAGCAGTTCTTC. It is translated as CASSFGANRGGSYNEQFF.